The sequence of this T cell receptor (beta chain) was determined in a study of response to subunit inactivated influenza vaccine. Study-level results: With each seasonal influenza vaccination, the authors suggested, few new T cells are recruited.

In the case of this clonotype: Antigen: not known.

V lost 2 bases, J lost 3 bases, and 14 bases lay in between. Germline V gene sequence: CDR1 SGHTA, CDR2 FQGNSA. This CDR3 region has 15 residues. TCRdb itself ran the RT-PCR reads through MiXCR, one entry per CDR3 protein. The table shows 450,000 to 600,000 distinct CDR3 sequences, with more than 15% occurring only once. The V call is TRBV7-2, the J call TRBJ2-7; D not resolved. The receptor's source is a man between 50 and 69 years old who received an inactivated influenza vaccine. The sample consisted of CD4+ T cells sorted from PBMCs, taken around 25 months after vaccination. The CDR3 protein is CASSLTTLSNYEQYF. The CDR3 DNA reads TGTGCCAGCAGCTTAACGACCTTAAGCAACTACGAGCAGTACTTC.